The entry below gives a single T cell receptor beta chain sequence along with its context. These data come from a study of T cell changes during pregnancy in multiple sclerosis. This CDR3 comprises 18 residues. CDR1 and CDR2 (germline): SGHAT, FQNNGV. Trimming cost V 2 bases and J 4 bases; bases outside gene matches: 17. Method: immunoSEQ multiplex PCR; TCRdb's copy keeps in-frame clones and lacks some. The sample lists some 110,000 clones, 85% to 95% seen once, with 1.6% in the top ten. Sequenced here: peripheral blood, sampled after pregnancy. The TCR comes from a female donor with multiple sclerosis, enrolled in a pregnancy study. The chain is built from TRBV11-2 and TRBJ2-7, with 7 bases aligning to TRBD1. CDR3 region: CASSLSPSPGQRVYEQYF. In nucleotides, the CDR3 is TGTGCCAGCAGCTTATCACCTTCACCGGGACAGAGAGTATACGAGCAGTACTTC.